The clone carrying this TCR beta chain was detected only once. Assay used: immunoSEQ multiplex PCR; TCRdb lists only in-frame clones, some missing. The repertoire holds tens of thousands of clones, with roughly 71% as singletons. The rectum was sampled with one to two pinch biopsies at colonoscopy. This sample was included in a study of pediatric ulcerative colitis. The sequence was collected from a boy aged 5-17 years with severe ulcerative colitis. The sample taken for sequencing was gut tissue.

The CDR3 protein is CAGDGRDTQYF. The CDR3 nucleotides read TGTGCCGGGGACGGCAGAGATACGCAGTATTTT. The chain couples TRBV9 to TRBJ2-3; D could derive from TRBD1 or TRBD2 (5 bases each). The CDR3 consists of 11 residues. Trimming took 10 bases from V and 5 from J, leaving 11 bases between them. Germline CDR1 and CDR2: SGDLS and YYNGEE.